Below, 15 T cell receptor beta chains from the same sample are listed, as sequenced in a study of T cells in Graves' hyperthyroidism and ophthalmopathy. The source material, RNA transcripts, was used to amplify TCR beta CDR3 regions. An initial round of RT-PCR targeting the TCR CDR3 relied on the HTBI primer set. TCRdb independently ran MiXCR on the multiplex PCR reads; one entry per CDR3 protein. The sample includes some 210,000 distinct CDR3 sequences, 15% to 20% seen only once; the top ten take 50%. The sequencing input was blood. These receptors all come from a man in his forties or fifties with Graves' hyperthyroidism.

Ten or more counts support this clonotype. The chain combines TRBV14 with TRBJ2-7; a possible D gene is TRBD2 (5 bases). The V and J ends lost 0 bases and 2 bases respectively, with 8 bases between them. Germline V gene lookup returns CDR1 SGHDN and CDR2 FVKESK. This CDR3 region has 14 residues. CDR3 in amino acids: CASSQDRGPYEQYF. Here the CDR3 DNA reads TGTGCCAGCAGCCAAGATCGCGGGCCCTACGAGCAGTACTTC.

This chain joins TRBV5-1 and TRBJ2-1; 16 bases match TRBD2. The CDR3 covers 17 residues. Germline V lookup: CDR1 SGHRS, CDR2 YFSETQ. With 4 bases clipped from V and 4 bases from J, the junction kept 5 bases outside the gene matches. CDR3 protein: CASSPWGLAGGYNEQFF. CDR3 bases: TGCGCCAGCAGCCCATGGGGACTAGCGGGAGGGTACAATGAGCAGTTCTTC.

This clonotype was seen at least ten times. The chain is built from TRBV30 and TRBJ2-4; a weak D match, TRBD2 (6 bases). The germline V gene encodes CDR1 GTSNPN and CDR2 SVGIG (reference sequence). Deletions cut 3 bases from V and 0 bases from J, with 12 bases between. This CDR3 contains 15 residues. Written as DNA, the CDR3 is TGTGCCTGGAGCGGGAGCAGGCGAGCCAAAAACATTCAGTACTTC. Encoded protein: CAWSGSRRAKNIQYF.

This chain links TRBV20-1 with TRBJ2-7, with D possibly TRBD2 on 5 matching bases. From germline, CDR1 is DFQATT and CDR2 SNEGSKA (reference sequence). V lost 6 bases and J 0 bases, leaving 15 bases between the germline ends. There are 14 residues in the CDR3. This CDR3 reads CSATGILSSYEQYF. The CDR3 DNA sequence: TGCAGTGCAACCGGGATCCTAAGCTCCTACGAGCAGTACTTC.

This clonotype was found a few times. This rearrangement joins TRBV11-2 to TRBJ2-6; D is perhaps TRBD2 (6 bases). In germline, CDR1 is SGHAT, CDR2 FQNNGV. The length of the CDR3 is 14 residues. V was clipped by 8 bases and J by 4 bases, with 12 bases between them. The CDR3 sequence is CASSWAGGANVLTF. The DNA for the CDR3 is TGTGCCAGCTCGTGGGCGGGGGGGGCCAACGTCCTGACTTTC.

Ten or more counts support this clonotype. The J gene is TRBJ2-1, the V gene TRBV20-1; D is unresolved. This CDR3 contains 15 residues. Germline CDR1 is DFQATT and CDR2 is SNEGSKA (reference sequence). V lost 1 base, J lost 0 bases, and 10 bases lay in between. CDR3 amino acids: CSARGPSLSYNEQFF. CDR3 coding DNA: TGCAGTGCTAGAGGTCCCAGTCTCTCCTACAATGAGCAGTTCTTC.

There are many counts of this clonotype. The CDR3 sequence: CASSPDFSDTQYF. In nucleotides, the CDR3 is TGTGCCAGCTCACCAGATTTTTCAGATACGCAGTATTTT. The chain employs TRBV18 and TRBJ2-3; D is uncertain. Germline CDR1 is KGHSH and CDR2 is LQKENI. V lost 2 bases, J lost 4 bases, and 7 bases lay in between. The CDR3 sequence is 13 residues long.

The rearrangement uses TRBV20-1 and TRBJ2-7, with 9 bases fitting TRBD2. J was trimmed by 8 bases and V by 1 base; bases with no gene match: 12. The CDR3 covers 15 residues. CDR1 and CDR2 from the germline V gene are DFQATT and SNEGSKA (reference sequence). The CDR3 sequence is CSARGAYLAGTQQYF. The CDR3 DNA follows: TGCAGTGCTAGAGGGGCTTATCTAGCGGGGACACAGCAGTACTTC.

The sample holds many counts of this clonotype. The chain has TRBV11-2 and TRBJ2-6; D uncertain. Germline assignment: CDR1 SGHAT and CDR2 FQNNGV. This CDR3 comprises 15 residues. Trimming stripped 5 bases from V and 0 bases from J, with 8 bases between. This chain's CDR3 is CASSVVRSGANVLTF. The CDR3 DNA is TGTGCCAGCAGCGTGGTTCGCTCTGGGGCCAACGTCCTGACTTTC.

With regard to this clonotype: One end of the junction fails to match germline, which may point to a read error. CDR3 amino acids: CASKVGGTGELLF. The CDR3 DNA reads as TGTGCCAGCAAGGTGGGGGGAACCGGGGAGCTGCTTTTT. The genes are TRBV6-1 and TRBJ2-2; the D gene is possibly TRBD2 (6 bases). Germline V gives CDR1 MNHNS, CDR2 SASEGT. The CDR3 runs to 13 residues.

The sample holds many counts of this clonotype. The V call is TRBV3-1, the J call TRBJ2-7, with a weak D call TRBD1 (5 bases). Germline CDR1 LGHDT, CDR2 YNNKEL (reference sequence). The CDR3 is 14 residues long. With 1 base removed from V and 1 base from J, the gap between germline ends came to 8 bases. CDR3 bases: TGTGCCAGCAGCCAAGGACGACAGTCCTACGAGCAGTACTTC. Translation: CASSQGRQSYEQYF.

This clonotype has more than one count but fewer than ten. The gene calls are TRBV6-4 and TRBJ2-2, with D possibly being TRBD2 (5 bases). There are 14 residues in the CDR3. Trimming removed 3 bases from V and 4 bases from J, with 9 bases in between. CDR1 and CDR2 (germline): MRHNA, SNTAGT. CDR3: CASSEWERTGELFF. CDR3 coding DNA: TGTGCCAGCAGTGAGTGGGAGCGCACCGGGGAGCTGTTTTTT.

This clonotype was observed many times. This chain joins TRBV5-1 and TRBJ2-7, with D perhaps matching TRBD1 (5 bases). V was cut by 5 bases and J by 6 bases, with 15 bases left in between. Germline-derived CDR1 and CDR2 are SGHRS and YFSETQ. The CDR3 runs to 13 residues. The CDR3 DNA sequence: TGCGCCAGCAGGCAACGCCAGGGCTTCGAGCAGTACTTC. Translating gives CASRQRQGFEQYF.

This clonotype was seen repeatedly, ten times or more. This chain joins TRBV3-1 and TRBJ2-7; a weak D match, TRBD2 (5 bases). CDR1 is LGHDT, CDR2 YNNKEL, per germline (reference sequence). CDR3 size: 15 residues. V gave up 0 bases and J gave up 0 bases, with 9 bases separating them. CDR3 amino acids: CASSQDGGPSYEQYF. CDR3 coding DNA: TGTGCCAGCAGCCAAGACGGAGGTCCCTCCTACGAGCAGTACTTC.

This clonotype was counted at least ten times. The chain employs TRBV30 and TRBJ1-2; weak D call: TRBD1 (5 bases). V lost 3 bases to trimming and J lost 4 bases, with 9 bases between them. This CDR3 is 12 amino acids long. Germline V CDR1 and CDR2: GTSNPN, SVGIG (reference sequence). The DNA of the CDR3 is TGTGCCTGGAGCGGGGACGGCTATGGCTACACCTTC. Translated: CAWSGDGYGYTF.